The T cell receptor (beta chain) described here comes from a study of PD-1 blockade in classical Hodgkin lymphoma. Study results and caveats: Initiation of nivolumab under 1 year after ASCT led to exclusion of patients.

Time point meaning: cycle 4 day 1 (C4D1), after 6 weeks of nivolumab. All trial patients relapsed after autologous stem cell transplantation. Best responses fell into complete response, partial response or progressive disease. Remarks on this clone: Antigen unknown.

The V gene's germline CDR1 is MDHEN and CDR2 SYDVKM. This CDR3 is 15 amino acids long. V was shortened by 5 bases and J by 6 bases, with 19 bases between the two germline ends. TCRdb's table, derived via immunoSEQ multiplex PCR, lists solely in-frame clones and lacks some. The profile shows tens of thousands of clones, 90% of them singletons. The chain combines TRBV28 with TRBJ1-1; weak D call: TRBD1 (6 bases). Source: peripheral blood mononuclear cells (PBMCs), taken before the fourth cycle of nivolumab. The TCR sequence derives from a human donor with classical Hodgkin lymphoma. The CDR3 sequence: CASSPPQGSFAEAFF. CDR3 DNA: TGTGCCAGCAGTCCACCACAGGGTAGTTTCGCTGAAGCTTTCTTT. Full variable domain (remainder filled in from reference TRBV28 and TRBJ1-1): DVKVTQSSRYLVKRTGEKVFLECVQDMDHENMFWYRQDPGLGLRLIYFSYDVKMKEKGDIPEGYSVSREKKERFSLILESASTNQTSMYLCASSPPQGSFAEAFFGQGTRLTVV.